A single sample is the source of the 24 T cell receptor beta chains below, sequenced in a study of beta chain features in type 1 diabetes. Expressed TCRB transcripts were sequenced because the entire RNA isolate underwent reverse transcription. Profiling relied on immunoSEQ multiplex PCR, and the TCRdb table lists in-frame clones only, not all of them. The sample yields 970,000 or so clones, 15% to 20% seen once. Source material: naive CD4+ T cells from blood. These TCRs come from a woman aged 18-29 years in good health.

The chain links TRBV7-9 to TRBJ2-3; 8 bases agree with TRBD2. The V gene end was trimmed by 4 bases and the J gene end by 4 bases; junction bases not matched to a gene: 7. CDR1 and CDR2 from the germline V gene are SEHNR and FQNEAQ (reference sequence). CDR3 size: 15 residues. This CDR3 reads CASSSSGGLSDTQYF. The CDR3 region has the DNA TGTGCCAGCAGCTCGTCGGGGGGGCTCTCAGATACGCAGTATTTT.

V gene TRBV7-3 combines with J gene TRBJ1-1; D unclear. The CDR3 sequence is 13 residues long. Germline CDR1 is SGHTA and CDR2 is FQGTGA. Trimming cost V 1 base and J 1 base, with 4 bases left between them. CDR3 nucleotides: TGTGCCAGCAGCTTAATCGGGAACACTGAAGCTTTCTTT. Translation: CASSLIGNTEAFF.

This sequence joins TRBV7-9 and TRBJ1-2, with D tentatively TRBD1 (5 bases). Germline lookup yields CDR1 SEHNR and CDR2 FQNEAQ (reference sequence). Trimming took 5 bases from V and 5 from J, leaving 12 bases between them. This CDR3 region has 13 residues. The CDR3 coding sequence is TGTGCCAGCAGCACAGGAGACGGTTATGGCTACACCTTC. Its protein is CASSTGDGYGYTF.

This sequence joins TRBV6-5 and TRBJ2-7; D ambiguous. Trimming took 6 bases from V and 3 from J, leaving 12 bases between them. The CDR3 is 13 residues long. Germline CDR1 reads MNHEY; CDR2 reads SVGAGI. The CDR3 region is CASRKTAYYEQYF. CDR3 in DNA: TGTGCCAGCAGGAAGACGGCTTACTACGAGCAGTACTTC.

The genes are TRBV28 and TRBJ1-2, with a possible D match to TRBD1 (5 bases). Germline V gene lookup returns CDR1 MDHEN and CDR2 SYDVKM. V was trimmed by 5 bases and J by 5 bases, leaving 9 bases between them. This CDR3 has 12 residues. The DNA for the CDR3 is TGTGCCAGCAGTCCGGACACATATGGCTACACCTTC. The encoded protein is CASSPDTYGYTF.

The chain is built from TRBV2 and TRBJ1-2; no clear D gene. V dropped 7 bases and J dropped 4 bases, with 7 bases sitting between them. Germline V gene data show CDR1 as SNHLY and CDR2 as FYNNEI. This CDR3 is built from 11 residues. CDR3 in amino acids: CASTFSYGYTF. The CDR3 coding sequence is TGTGCCAGCACCTTTAGCTATGGCTACACCTTC.

The genes are TRBV7-9 and TRBJ2-1; the D gene is possibly TRBD2 (5 bases). Germline V lookup: CDR1 SEHNR, CDR2 FQNEAQ (reference sequence). The CDR3 sequence is 16 residues long. Trimming removed 8 bases at V and 0 bases at J, with 17 bases between. This CDR3 reads CASVGGSGHSYNEQFF. DNA for the CDR3: TGTGCCAGCGTCGGTGGGAGTGGGCACTCCTACAATGAGCAGTTCTTC.

The chain recombines TRBV2 with TRBJ2-3; D perhaps matches TRBD2 (5 bases). The CDR3 length is 13 residues. Germline lookup yields CDR1 SNHLY and CDR2 FYNNEI. The V gene lost 8 bases and the J gene lost 3 bases, with 12 bases spanning the gap. The CDR3: CASGLEKTDTQYF. CDR3 bases: TGTGCCAGCGGACTGGAGAAAACAGATACGCAGTATTTT.

This clone was seen only a few times. This rearrangement joins TRBV7-8 to TRBJ2-2; no definite D call. V dropped 2 bases and J dropped 1 base, with 5 bases sitting between them. The CDR3 runs to 14 residues. The germline CDR1 and CDR2 sequences are SGHVS and FQNEAQ. CDR3 region: CASSLLRNTGELFF. CDR3 nucleotides: TGTGCCAGCAGCTTATTGCGGAACACCGGGGAGCTGTTTTTT.

In its sample, this clone was seen a few times. The V call is TRBV18, the J call TRBJ2-1; tentative D call: TRBD2 (6 bases). This CDR3 has 13 amino acids. Germline-derived CDR1 and CDR2 are KGHSH and LQKENI. V lost 6 bases and J lost 7, with 13 bases in between. The CDR3 DNA is TGTGCCAGCTCTCCCCGGGAGAGTAATGAGCAGTTCTTC. Its translation is CASSPRESNEQFF. The whole variable domain, remainder taken from reference TRBV18 and TRBJ2-1, is NAGVMQNPRHLVRRRGQEARLRCSPMKGHSHVYWYRQLPEEGLKFMVYLQKENIIDESGMPKERFSAEFPKEGPSILRIQQVVRGDSAAYFCASSPRESNEQFFGPGTRLTVL.

The V gene is TRBV2, the J gene TRBJ2-7, with D possibly being TRBD1 (6 bases). This CDR3 is built from 17 residues. Germline V gene lookup returns CDR1 SNHLY and CDR2 FYNNEI. V dropped 7 bases and J dropped 2 bases, with 24 bases sitting between them. In nucleotides, the CDR3 is TGTGCCAGCACCCACAACCGTGGAACAGGGAACCCCTACGAGCAGTACTTC. It yields the protein CASTHNRGTGNPYEQYF.

The chain links TRBV21-1 to TRBJ1-4. TRBV21-1 is described as a pseudogene. The CDR3 is 15 amino acids. The CDR3 here is CASSKAGAEEGKLFF. CDR3 nucleotide sequence: TGTGCCAGCAGCAAAGCTGGGGCAGAGGAGGGAAAACTGTTTTTT.

The rearrangement joins TRBV20-1 to TRBJ1-1; D is undetermined. V dropped 2 bases and J dropped 11 bases, with 9 bases sitting between them. The V gene's germline CDR1 is DFQATT and CDR2 SNEGSKA (reference sequence). The CDR3 spans 10 residues. CDR3 sequence reads: CSARREAAFF. In DNA form, the CDR3 reads TGCAGTGCTAGAAGGGAAGCGGCTTTCTTT.

The V call is TRBV29-1, the J call TRBJ1-2, with 10 bases fitting TRBD1. This CDR3 is built from 14 residues. CDR1 and CDR2 (germline): SQVTM, ANQGSEA. V was clipped by 7 bases and J by 6 bases; unmatched bases: 11. CDR3 amino acids: CSGGPTGGGHGYTF. The DNA of the CDR3 is TGCAGCGGAGGACCGACAGGGGGCGGCCATGGCTACACCTTC.

This clone has just a few counts. V gene TRBV7-2 combines with J gene TRBJ2-7; D is undetermined. V shed 2 bases and J shed 1 base, with 9 bases lying between them. The CDR3 contains 14 residues. CDR1 is SGHTA and CDR2 is FQGNSA in the germline V gene. The CDR3 coding sequence is TGTGCCAGCAGCTTACGAGGCCCTTCCTACGAGCAGTACTTC. Amino acid sequence: CASSLRGPSYEQYF.

This clone turned up a few times. This sequence joins TRBV18 and TRBJ2-7; D gene unclear. The CDR3 sequence is 15 residues long. Trimming pared 3 bases from V and 0 bases from J, leaving 12 bases between. The V gene's germline CDR1 is KGHSH and CDR2 LQKENI. DNA of the CDR3: TGTGCCAGCTCACCCCGGACGAGAAACTCCTACGAGCAGTACTTC. Translated, it gives CASSPRTRNSYEQYF.

A few counts support this clone. The J gene is TRBJ1-2, the V gene TRBV27; D not resolved. The CDR3 totals 15 residues. Germline V gene sequence: CDR1 MNHEY, CDR2 SMNVEV (reference sequence). The V gene lost 0 bases and the J gene lost 2 bases, with 10 bases spanning the gap. CDR3 amino acids: CASSLSTGTNYGYTF. CDR3 DNA sequence: TGTGCCAGCAGTTTATCAACCGGAACCAACTATGGCTACACCTTC.

V and J are TRBV6-5 and TRBJ2-1; 8 bases fit TRBD1. Trimming at V came to 0 bases and at J to 12 bases, leaving 10 bases not matched to a gene. This CDR3 comprises 15 residues. Germline V gene lookup returns CDR1 MNHEY and CDR2 SVGAGI. CDR3 nucleotide sequence: TGTGCCAGCAGTTACTCGTGGACAGGGACCCTGGCGCAGTTCTTC. It yields the protein CASSYSWTGTLAQFF.

The V call is TRBV7-2, the J call TRBJ2-7, with D tentatively TRBD2 (6 bases). Looked up from germline, CDR1 is SGHTA and CDR2 is FQGNSA. The CDR3 sequence is 15 residues long. With 2 bases removed from V and 3 bases from J, the gap between germline ends came to 14 bases. The CDR3 here is CASSLTARTNYEQYF. CDR3 coding DNA: TGTGCCAGCAGCTTAACGGCTCGGACTAACTACGAGCAGTACTTC. The variable domain in full, completed from reference TRBV7-2 and TRBJ2-7, reads GAGVSQSPSNKVTEKGKDVELRCDPISGHTALYWYRQSLGQGLEFLIYFQGNSAPDKSGLPSDRFSAERTGGSVSTLTIQRTQQEDSAVYLCASSLTARTNYEQYFGPGTRLTVT.

The V gene is TRBV6-5, the J gene TRBJ1-4; D is undetermined. Looked up from germline, CDR1 is MNHEY and CDR2 is SVGAGI. This CDR3 has 13 residues. With 7 bases removed from V and 7 bases from J, the gap between germline ends came to 13 bases. In DNA form, the CDR3 reads TGTGCCAGCAAACGGACGGAGGGTGAAAAACTGTTTTTT. It specifies CASKRTEGEKLFF.

The table lists this clone with a few counts. This chain links TRBV2 with TRBJ2-3, with D uncertain. The CDR3 has 13 amino acids. Trimming took 3 bases from V and 8 from J, leaving 12 bases between them. Germline V CDR1 and CDR2: SNHLY, FYNNEI. CDR3 sequence reads: CASSELPSGTQYF. The CDR3, as DNA: TGTGCCAGCAGTGAGCTTCCCTCCGGTACGCAGTATTTT.

The CDR3 reads CASSLVGRGGEQYF. The CDR3 coding sequence is TGTGCCAGCAGTTTAGTGGGTCGGGGCGGCGAGCAGTACTTC. The chain recombines TRBV27 with TRBJ2-7; the D call may be TRBD1 or TRBD2 (5 bases each). The V gene lost 2 bases and the J gene lost 6 bases, with 14 bases spanning the gap. This CDR3 has 14 amino acids. Germline CDR1 MNHEY, CDR2 SMNVEV (reference sequence).

The V gene is TRBV6-1, the J gene TRBJ2-3; D remains unclear. The germline V gene encodes CDR1 MNHNS and CDR2 SASEGT. The V and J ends lost 7 bases and 0 bases respectively, with 11 bases between them. This CDR3 region has 14 residues. CDR3 residues: CASTLLGSTDTQYF. CDR3 sequence (DNA): TGTGCCAGCACCCTTCTTGGGAGCACAGATACGCAGTATTTT.

Notes on this clone: Its ends do not fully match the called genes, so a read error is possible. The chain links TRBV19 to TRBJ1-5; D is undetermined. This CDR3 has 14 residues. Germline values: CDR1 LNHDA, CDR2 SQIVND (reference sequence). The CDR3 DNA reads as TGTGCCAGTAGCGCTACAATGTCCAATCGGCCCCAGCATTTT. It is translated as CASSATMSNRPQHF. Variable domain in full (rest from reference TRBV19 and TRBJ1-5): DGGITQSPKYLFRKEGQNVTLSCEQNLNHDAMYWYRQDPGQGLRLIYYSQIVNDFQKGDIAEGYSVSREKKESFPLTVTSAQKNPTAFYLCASSATMSNRPQHFGDGTRLSIL.